In its sample, the clone carrying this T cell receptor beta chain was seen a few times. Its antigen is unidentified. This specimen belongs to a study of T cell repertoires in cytomegalovirus infection. This CDR3 region has 9 residues. The germline V and J ends were trimmed by 8 bases and 11 bases, with 9 bases remaining between them. Each CDR3 protein is one row after TCRdb ran MiXCR on the reads. The sample lists approximately 270,000 distinct CDR3 sequences; about 20% were seen once. This chain links TRBV12-3 or TRBV12-4 with TRBJ1-1, with D uncertain. Sequencing used cultured PBMCs, obtained from culture after CMV antigen stimulation. The TCR sequence derives from a human donor in good health (CMV status not recorded). Some clones in this sample may be carry-over from other donors' samples. CDR3 nucleotides: TGTGCCAGCCTCCAAGGGGCTTTCTTT. Its protein is CASLQGAFF.